This T cell receptor (beta chain) was recorded in a study of CD8+ T cells in alopecia areata. Per germline, CDR1 LGHNA and CDR2 YNFKEQ. V trimming: 0 bases; J trimming: 1 base; junction bases outside the gene matches: 4. The CDR3 totals 16 residues. Study-wide results and limits: Clarity of TCR sharing across patients fell short of that in mice, possibly HLA-related. Scalp repertoires also include resident alphabeta T cells from normal skin.

Treatment indicated: oral pan-JAK inhibitor, 5-10 mg twice daily. Sequencing templates came from extracted RNA that was reverse transcribed into cDNA. The assay was immunoSEQ multiplex PCR, and TCRdb's table has in-frame clones only and misses some. The data contain 95,000 to 110,000 clones, around 83% of them seen just once; the ten biggest clones take up around 25%. Note on this clone: Its target is unknown.

Specimen: CD8+ T cells sorted from blood, collected at week 24, from a patient treated with tofacitinib. This rearrangement joins TRBV4-2 to TRBJ2-7; 9 bases align to TRBD1. This clonotype originated in a human donor with alopecia areata. CDR3 in DNA: TGTGCCAGCAGCCAAGAGGTACAGGGGGCTTCCTACGAGCAGTACTTC. It codes for CASSQEVQGASYEQYF.